This T cell receptor (beta chain) was sequenced for a study of Ad26.COV2.S vaccination and SARS-CoV-2 variants. Looking at the study overall: Donor was assigned to the Ad26.COV2.S arm of trial COV1001.

Treatment denoted: some 20 received Ad26.COV2.S at low or high dose, single or two shots; 5 received placebo; per-sample allocation not given. Sampling was done on day 63 after the first vaccine or placebo injection. Trimming removed 0 bases at V and 1 base at J, with 5 bases between. Looked up from germline, CDR1 is SGHNT and CDR2 is YYREEE (reference sequence). This CDR3 comprises 14 residues. TCRdb's copy holds only in-frame clones and misses some; the assay was immunoSEQ multiplex PCR. This sample has hundreds of thousands of clones, with 89% found just once. The sequencing used peripheral blood, collected in a trial of Ad26.COV2.S vaccine versus placebo. This sequence was found in a person between 18 and 60 years old who received the Ad26.COV2.S COVID-19 vaccine or a placebo. The chain recombines TRBV5-4 with TRBJ1-3; no clear D. In DNA form, the CDR3 reads TGTGCCAGCAGCTTGGGACGATCTGGAAACACCATATATTTT. Encoded protein: CASSLGRSGNTIYF.